The entry that follows covers one T cell receptor (beta chain) sequence. The antigen is unknown. The CDR3 consists of 11 residues. Trimming took 6 bases from V and 6 from J, leaving 11 bases between them. Per the germline V gene, CDR1 is DFQATT and CDR2 is SNEGSKA (reference sequence). The source of the sample is a study of T cell responses to AZD1222 COVID-19 vaccine. The overall study: Recipients boosted at about 4 weeks or about 12 weeks are pooled.

This table comes from immunoSEQ multiplex PCR, and its TCRdb copy is limited to in-frame clones, with some not included. The table lists some 110,000 clones, 89% of them singletons. General observations from the study: Donors skewed white British and female; clonal diversity was possibly underestimated.

The J gene is TRBJ1-1, the V gene TRBV20-1; a weak D match, TRBD1 (5 bases). The receptor comes from an adult in good health. The sample was peripheral blood, taken on day 0 of AZD1222 vaccination. The DNA for the CDR3 is TGCAGTGCCGGAGGGGAGGCTGAAGCTTTCTTT. Translation: CSAGGEAEAFF.